This paragraph covers one T cell receptor (beta chain) sequence. The table lists this clonotype with a few counts. The antigen it binds to is not known. No quality values exist for individual bases; no much larger clone is one base distant. Library prep was done by PCR. Sequenced using an Illumina HiSeq 2500. TCR libraries were prepared with molecular barcoding, using unique molecular identifiers to normalize TCRbeta repertoire quantification. TCRdb ran its own pipeline on the public reads, namely fastp trimming at Q25 and MiXCR clone calling, and kept in-frame beta chains. Here each entry gathers all rows of one CDR3 protein and keeps the most common genes and DNA. The sample has about 540,000 distinct CDR3 sequences on record, around 18% of them singletons. The ten largest clones take up roughly 3.3% of the sample. The data stem from a study of T-cell reconstitution after alpha-beta-depleted transplantation in children (dated by TCRdb to about 2016). Regarding the research as a whole: Using TCR repertoire profiling, the study followed T-cell immune reconstitution in a quantitative way in children after TCRalphabeta/CD19-depleted allogeneic hematopoietic cell transplantation.

This material consisted of PBMCs from the stem cell graft donor, taken from the stem cell graft. This clonotype was obtained from a human donor who donated a stem cell graft to a child with acute lymphoblastic leukemia.

The encoded CDR3 is CASSPRTSDYEQYF. The nucleotides read TGCGCCAGCAGCCCCCGCACTAGCGACTACGAGCAGTACTTC. The chain was built from TRBV5-1 and TRBJ2-7; the central 7 bases match TRBD2. The cysteine opens and the phenylalanine closes a CDR3 of 14 amino acids. Only the CDR3 region is kept as DNA, spanning 42 bases read in frame from base 1. Compared with germline, V lacks 4 bases and J lacks 3 bases; bases without a gene match: 7. The germline V gene supplies CDR1 SGHRS and CDR2 YFSETQ. Where the CDR3 stops, the reference TRBV5-1 and TRBJ2-7 genes take over; the full variable domain is KAGVTQTPRYLIKTRGQQVTLSCSPISGHRSVSWYQQTPGQGLQFLFEYFSETQRNKGNFPGRFSGRQFSNSRSEMNVSTLELGDSALYLCASSPRTSDYEQYFGPGTRLTVT.